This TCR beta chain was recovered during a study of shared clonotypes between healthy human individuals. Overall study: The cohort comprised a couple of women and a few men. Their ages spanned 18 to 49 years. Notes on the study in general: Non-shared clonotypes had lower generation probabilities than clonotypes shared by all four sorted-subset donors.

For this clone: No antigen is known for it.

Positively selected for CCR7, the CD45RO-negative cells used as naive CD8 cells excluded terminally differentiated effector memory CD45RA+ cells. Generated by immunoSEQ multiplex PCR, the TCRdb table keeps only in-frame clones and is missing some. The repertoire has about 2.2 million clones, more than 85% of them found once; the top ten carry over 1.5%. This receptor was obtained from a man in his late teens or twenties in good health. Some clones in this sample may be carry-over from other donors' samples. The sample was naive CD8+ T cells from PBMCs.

CDR3 in amino acids: CASSPPLGQGGETQYF. The CDR3 DNA follows: TGTGCCAGCAGCCCGCCTCTGGGGCAGGGGGGAGAGACCCAGTACTTC. The chain is built from TRBV7-9 and TRBJ2-5, with D maybe TRBD1 (7 bases). Germline values: CDR1 SEHNR, CDR2 FQNEAQ (reference sequence). This CDR3 has 16 residues. V lost 5 bases and J lost 4, with 20 bases in between.